Listed here are 10 T cell receptor beta chains from one sample, sequenced in a study of cytomegalovirus exposure and HLA in healthy donors. Primers: 60 Vbeta forward and 13 Jbeta reverse. Sequencing was performed with immunoSEQ multiplex PCR; in TCRdb, only in-frame clones are kept and a portion is missing. Here the sample spans 150,000 to 200,000 clones, about 85% being singletons. The sample taken for sequencing was PBMCs. The source of these receptors is a male donor in good health and CMV-seropositive.

In its sample, this clone was seen a few times. The V and J genes are TRBV9 and TRBJ2-5, with TRBD2 as a possible D gene (5 bases). Matching the DNA end better, TRBJ2-7 makes the J call doubtful. CDR3 length equals 15 residues. Germline values: CDR1 SGDLS, CDR2 YYNGEE. The CDR3, as DNA: TGTGCCAGCAGCGTAGCCTACGGGATCTCCTACGAGCAGTACTTC. It codes for CASSVAYGISYEQYF.

J is TRBJ1-5 and V is TRBV12-5; tentatively, D is TRBD1 (5 bases). CDR1 and CDR2 from the germline V gene are LGHNT and FRNRAP. The V end was cut by 1 base, the J end by 3 bases, with 7 bases between. This CDR3 contains 14 residues. CDR3 protein: CASGLETVNQPQHF. In DNA, the CDR3 is TGTGCTAGTGGTTTGGAGACAGTCAATCAGCCCCAGCATTTT.

The CDR3 DNA sequence: TGTGCCAGCAGTGAATTAAGGACACAAAACACCGGGGAGCTGTTTTTT. Amino acids: CASSELRTQNTGELFF. The chain joins TRBV6-1 to TRBJ2-2, with D tentatively TRBD1 (5 bases). The germline V and J ends were trimmed by 2 bases and 2 bases, with 12 bases remaining between them. CDR1 is MNHNS, CDR2 SASEGT, per germline. The CDR3 loop spans 16 amino acids.

This rearrangement joins TRBV4-3 to TRBJ2-5; 7 bases fit TRBD1. The end of the DNA fits TRBJ2-7 better, so the J call may be wrong. CDR3 length: 15 amino acids. Germline V lookup: CDR1 LGHNA, CDR2 YSLEER. The CDR3 nucleotides read TGCGCCAGCAGCCAAGCCGGGACAGATACCTACGAGCAGTACTTC. Translation gives CASSQAGTDTYEQYF.

The rearrangement links TRBV5-1 to TRBJ2-2, with 8 bases aligning to TRBD2. The trim removed 4 bases at V and 0 bases at J, leaving 5 bases unmatched. CDR3 length equals 16 residues. Germline CDR1 SGHRS, CDR2 YFSETQ. CDR3 in DNA: TGCGCCAGCAGCGTGAGACTAGCGCCGAACACCGGGGAGCTGTTTTTT. This gives the protein CASSVRLAPNTGELFF.

The table lists this clone with a few counts. The chain has TRBV27 and TRBJ2-5; D not certain. V dropped 6 bases and J dropped 1 base, with 9 bases sitting between them. This CDR3 contains 13 residues. In germline, CDR1 is MNHEY, CDR2 SMNVEV (reference sequence). In nucleotides, the CDR3 is TGTGCCAGCAGCCGAGTTCTCCAAGAGACCCAGTACTTC. It yields the protein CASSRVLQETQYF.

This sequence joins TRBV4-1 and TRBJ2-2; D is unclear. This CDR3 spans 14 amino acids. CDR1 is MGHRA, CDR2 YSYEKL, per germline. Deletions cut 8 bases from V and 0 bases from J, with 10 bases between. CDR3 in amino acids: CASGRLANTGELFF. The CDR3 DNA follows: TGCGCCAGCGGTCGACTTGCGAACACCGGGGAGCTGTTTTTT.

The chain recombines TRBV11-2 with TRBJ1-6, with a possible D match to TRBD1 (5 bases). Germline lookup yields CDR1 SGHAT and CDR2 FQNNGV. The CDR3 sequence is 14 residues long. Trimming took 5 bases from V and 10 from J, leaving 15 bases between them. The CDR3 here is CASSRDRFRSPLHF. The CDR3 DNA is TGTGCCAGCAGCCGCGACAGATTCAGGTCACCCCTCCACTTT.

The chain employs TRBV28 and TRBJ2-2; the match to TRBD2 covers 11 bases. Unmatched junction bases numbered 7, after V lost 3 bases and J lost 4 bases. CDR3 length equals 17 residues. Germline V gene sequence: CDR1 MDHEN, CDR2 SYDVKM. CDR3 nucleotides: TGTGCCAGCAGTTTTAGCGGGAGGGCCCGGGGCACCGGGGAGCTGTTTTTT. It codes for CASSFSGRARGTGELFF.

The V call is TRBV27, the J call TRBJ2-1; unclear D gene. Germline CDR1 MNHEY, CDR2 SMNVEV (reference sequence). CDR3 length: 17 amino acids. Trimming cost V 0 bases and J 0 bases, with 12 bases left between them. As DNA, the CDR3 is TGTGCCAGCAGTTTATCGAGGAGCACGAGCTCCTACAATGAGCAGTTCTTC. This gives the protein CASSLSRSTSSYNEQFF.